This TCR beta chain was documented in a study of OX40 agonist ivuxolimab in advanced cancers. Points on this clone: Its antigen remains unknown.

Clones were read by immunoSEQ multiplex PCR, and TCRdb kept only the in-frame ones, dropping some. The table includes just over 60,000 clones, approximately 86% detected once. The study's findings and limits: Clonal expansion was seen in CD4+ and CD8+ blood T cells by week 6 at 0.1 to 3.0 mg/kg. A proportion of nonresponders additionally exhibited low normalized T-cell clonal expansion. Determination of antigen specificity was not performed for the expanded peripheral T cells.

The V segment lost 6 bases and the J segment 1 base; nucleotides outside the gene matches: 7. Germline V gene data show CDR1 as MNHNS and CDR2 as SASEGT. The CDR3 is 15 residues long. Source: CD4+ or CD8+ T cells sorted from blood, taken in a trial of the OX40 agonist ivuxolimab. This TCR was sampled from an adult with an advanced solid tumor such as melanoma, head and neck, liver or kidney cancer. V and J are TRBV6-1 and TRBJ2-7; TRBD1 aligns across 9 bases. The CDR3 DNA is TGTGCCAGCAGCACCGCCGGGACAGGGTCCTACGAGCAGTACTTC. Protein sequence: CASSTAGTGSYEQYF.